The clone carrying this T cell receptor (beta chain) has a count of ten or more. What it binds is unknown. The sample belongs to a study of Graves' ophthalmopathy and Graves' hyperthyroidism. For repertoire sequencing, the TCR beta CDR3 regions were amplified from RNA transcripts. First-round RT-PCR relied on HTBI primers, and a second-round multiplex PCR came next. TCRdb re-called the multiplex PCR reads through MiXCR, storing one row per CDR3 protein. In the table there are about 500,000 distinct CDR3 sequences, approximately 15% of which are singletons. Other autoimmune diseases, uncontrolled infections, pregnancy or lactation led to the exclusion of patients. An approximately 10 ml volume of fresh peripheral blood provided the PBMCs. Broader study findings: Most thyroid-expanded clonotypes exceeding 0.001 frequency were also found in blood.

This CDR3 has 14 residues. Trimming cost V 1 base and J 11 bases, with 17 bases left between them. Germline V gene sequence: CDR1 KGHSH, CDR2 LQKENI. The clonotype was recovered from a woman between 25 and 40 years old with Graves' ophthalmopathy. The rearrangement links TRBV18 to TRBJ1-1; the D is unclear. The sample consisted of blood. The CDR3 is CASSPQAHREDAFF. The CDR3 DNA follows: TGTGCCAGCTCACCACAAGCTCATCGAGAAGATGCTTTCTTT.